Listed below are T cell receptor beta chains from one sample, sequenced in a study of blood T cell repertoires in COVID-19. TCRdb's table, derived via immunoSEQ multiplex PCR, lists solely in-frame clones and lacks some. The repertoire has roughly 42,000 clones, 85% of them found once; the top ten carry over 10%. What was sequenced was peripheral blood. The receptor set was obtained from a woman in her seventies in a cohort sampled during active COVID-19. CDR3s include the opening cysteine and the closing phenylalanine or tryptophan. A D gene is named only where the DNA matches it firmly. For some rows the clone size is stated as once, few or many, or as a class when expanded; others skip it.

cdr3_nt cdr3_aa v_call d_call clone_size j_call
TGTGCCAGTAGCCGCCCCACAGGGAGCCCTAATGAGCAGTTCTTC CASSRPTGSPNEQFF TRBV19 . . TRBJ2-1
TGTGCCATCAGCGGACAGGGAGGCCACTACGAGCAGTACTTC CAISGQGGHYEQYF TRBV10-3 TRBD1 . TRBJ2-7
TGTGCCAGCAGCCAAACAGGGTTCGGAAATTCACCCCTCCACTTT CASSQTGFGNSPLHF TRBV3-1/TRBV3-2 . . TRBJ1-6
TGTGCCAGCAGTTACGGGACAGGAAGCAATCAGCCCCAGCATTTT CASSYGTGSNQPQHF TRBV6-5 TRBD1 . TRBJ1-5
TGTGCCAGCAAAGGACAGGGTTTTTATGGCTACACCTTC CASKGQGFYGYTF TRBV7-9 TRBD1 . TRBJ1-2
TGCGCCAGCAGCTTGGACGGTGCGCAAAACATTCAGTACTTC CASSLDGAQNIQYF TRBV5-1 . . TRBJ2-4
TGTGCCATCAGTGAGTACAGTGGGGGGTATAGCAATCAGCCCCAGCATTTT CAISEYSGGYSNQPQHF TRBV10-3 . . TRBJ1-5
TGTGCCAGCAGTTCCCTCCCAGCGGGAGGGGAGCACGACATCGGGCAGTTCTTC CASSSLPAGGEHDIGQFF TRBV28 TRBD2 . TRBJ2-1
TGTGCCAGCAGTTCCCCCCGGGAGACAGATACGCAGTATTTT CASSSPRETDTQYF TRBV28 . once TRBJ2-3
TGTGCCAGCAGTTCAGCGGACAGGAGCAATGAAAAACTGTTTTTT CASSSADRSNEKLFF TRBV28 TRBD1 . TRBJ1-4